This T cell receptor beta chain was found in a study of shared T cell receptors in the human thymus. Some clones are missing from TCRdb's copy, which holds only in-frame ones; the method was immunoSEQ multiplex PCR. The table includes about 660,000 clones, around 89% detected once. Another study also made use of these data, one on human thymus T cells.

The specimen was thymocytes. The TCR originated in a boy younger than two with a congenital heart defect.

The CDR3: CASSEESSVAYEQYF. The CDR3, as DNA: TGTGCCAGCAGCGAAGAGAGTTCTGTGGCCTACGAGCAGTACTTC. The chain is built from TRBV11-3 and TRBJ2-7; D call uncertain. CDR1 SGHNT and CDR2 YENEEA come from the germline V gene. V lost 5 bases to trimming and J lost 2 bases, with 16 bases between them. The length of the CDR3 is 15 residues.